This T cell receptor (beta chain) emerged from a study of vaccination and CD4 T cells after COVID-19. Study observations and caveats: Within the convalescent patients, a median around 90% of the SARS-CoV-2-reactive clones were ones that appeared only post-vaccination.

Sequenced with the Oncomine TCR Beta short-read assay was DNA taken from cultured CD4+ T cells. In TCRdb, the PCR reads were re-called with MiXCR into one record per CDR3 protein. The table includes fewer than 30,000 distinct CDR3 sequences, approximately 40% detected once. Germline V gene sequence: CDR1 SGHAT, CDR2 FQNNGV. V trimming: 1 base; J trimming: 4 bases; junction bases outside the gene matches: 6. The CDR3 length is 15 residues. As regards this clonotype: Its target is not known.

The time point is: late sampling 161 to 241 days after vaccination in a few convalescent patients. Treatment reported: approximately 9-day PBMC culture with coronavirus spike peptide pools or control peptides (ViraFEST assay). Material: CD4+ T cells from blood, cultured in vitro, obtained about 7 months after SARS-CoV-2 vaccination. V gene TRBV11-2 combines with J gene TRBJ2-7, with 8 bases lining up with TRBD1. The sequence was collected from a human donor who had recovered from COVID-19. The CDR3 loop reads CASSLGAGGFYEQYF. In DNA form, the CDR3 reads TGTGCCAGCAGCTTAGGGGCAGGGGGCTTTTACGAGCAGTACTTC.